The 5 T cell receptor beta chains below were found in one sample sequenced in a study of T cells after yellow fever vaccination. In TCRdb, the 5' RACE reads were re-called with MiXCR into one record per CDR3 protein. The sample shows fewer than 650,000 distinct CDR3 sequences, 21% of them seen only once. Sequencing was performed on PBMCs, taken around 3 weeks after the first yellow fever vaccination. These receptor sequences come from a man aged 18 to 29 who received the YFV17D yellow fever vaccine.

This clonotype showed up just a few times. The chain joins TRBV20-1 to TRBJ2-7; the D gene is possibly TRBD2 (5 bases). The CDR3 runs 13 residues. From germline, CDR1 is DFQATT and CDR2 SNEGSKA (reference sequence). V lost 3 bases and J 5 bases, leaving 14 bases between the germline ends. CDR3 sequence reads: CSASPTRGDEQYF. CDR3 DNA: TGCAGTGCTAGCCCCACCCGGGGAGACGAGCAGTACTTC.

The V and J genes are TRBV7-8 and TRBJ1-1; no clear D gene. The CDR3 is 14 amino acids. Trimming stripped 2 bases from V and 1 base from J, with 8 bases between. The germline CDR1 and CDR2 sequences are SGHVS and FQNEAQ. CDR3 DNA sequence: TGTGCCAGCAGCTTATTATACAGGAACACTGAAGCTTTCTTT. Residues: CASSLLYRNTEAFF.

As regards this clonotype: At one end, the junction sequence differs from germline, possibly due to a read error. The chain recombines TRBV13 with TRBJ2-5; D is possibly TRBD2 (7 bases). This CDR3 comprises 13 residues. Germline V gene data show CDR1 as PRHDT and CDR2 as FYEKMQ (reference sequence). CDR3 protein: CASSTRGGGTPHF. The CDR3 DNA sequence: TGTGCCAGCAGCACAAGAGGGGGGGGGACCCCGCACTTC.

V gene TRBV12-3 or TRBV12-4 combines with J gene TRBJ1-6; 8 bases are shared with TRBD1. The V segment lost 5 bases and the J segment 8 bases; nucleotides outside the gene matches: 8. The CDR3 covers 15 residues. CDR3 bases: TGTGCCAGCAGTCAGGACAGGGCCACCGATTCACCCCTCCACTTT. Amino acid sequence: CASSQDRATDSPLHF.

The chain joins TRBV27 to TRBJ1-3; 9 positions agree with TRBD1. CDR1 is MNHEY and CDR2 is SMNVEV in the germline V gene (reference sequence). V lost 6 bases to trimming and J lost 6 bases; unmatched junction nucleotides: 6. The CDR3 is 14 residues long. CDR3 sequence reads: CASSTGTGKNTIYF. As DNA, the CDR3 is TGTGCCAGCAGCACCGGGACAGGGAAAAACACCATATATTTT.